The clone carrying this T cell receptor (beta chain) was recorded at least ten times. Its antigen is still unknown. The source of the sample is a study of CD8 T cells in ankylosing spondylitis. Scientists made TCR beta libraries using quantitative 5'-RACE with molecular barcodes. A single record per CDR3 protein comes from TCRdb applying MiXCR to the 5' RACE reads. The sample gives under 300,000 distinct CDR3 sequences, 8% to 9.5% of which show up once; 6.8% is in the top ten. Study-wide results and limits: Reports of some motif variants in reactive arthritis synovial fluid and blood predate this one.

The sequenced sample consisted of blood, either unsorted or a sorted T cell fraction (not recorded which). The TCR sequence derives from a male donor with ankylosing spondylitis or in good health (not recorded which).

This chain's CDR3 is CSAPLEVRNEQFF. In DNA, the CDR3 is TGCAGTGCTCCCTTAGAAGTGCGCAATGAGCAGTTCTTC. V gene TRBV20-1 combines with J gene TRBJ2-1; D gene uncertain. V lost 5 bases to trimming and J lost 6 bases, with 14 bases between them. This CDR3 has 13 residues. The V gene's germline CDR1 is DFQATT and CDR2 SNEGSKA (reference sequence).